A single sample is the source of the 30 T cell receptor beta chains below, sequenced in a study of OX40 agonist ivuxolimab in advanced cancers. Here immunoSEQ multiplex PCR was the method, and the copy in TCRdb shows in-frame clones only, minus some. The sample includes fewer than 70,000 clones, more than 75% of them seen just once. Source: CD4+ or CD8+ T cells sorted from blood, taken in a trial of the OX40 agonist ivuxolimab. The receptors were sampled from an adult with an advanced solid tumor such as melanoma, head and neck, liver or kidney cancer.

A word on this clone: Other DNA sequences of this sample code for an identical CDR3. The V call is TRBV9, the J call TRBJ1-4; perhaps TRBD1 as D (5 bases). Germline values: CDR1 SGDLS, CDR2 YYNGEE. V lost 1 base to trimming and J lost 5 bases, with 9 bases between them. CDR3 length: 14 residues. CDR3 nucleotides: TGTGCCAGCAGCGTAACAGGCGGGAATGAAAAACTGTTTTTT. This codes for CASSVTGGNEKLFF. The complete variable domain, with remaining parts taken from reference TRBV9 and TRBJ1-4, reads DSGVTQTPKHLITATGQRVTLRCSPRSGDLSVYWYQQSLDQGLQFLIQYYNGEERAKGNILERFSAQQFPDLHSELNLSSLELGDSALYFCASSVTGGNEKLFFGSGTQLSVL.

J is TRBJ2-7 and V is TRBV10-3, with a tentative D call TRBD2 (6 bases). Trimming left V 5 bases short and J 5 bases short, with 16 bases between. Looked up from germline, CDR1 is ENHRY and CDR2 is SYGVKD. This CDR3 has 14 residues. CDR3 amino acids: CAISLGGIGHEQYF. The CDR3 DNA reads TGTGCCATCAGTCTGGGAGGCATCGGGCACGAGCAGTACTTC.

The gene calls are TRBV19 and TRBJ1-1, with 9 bases lining up with TRBD1. This CDR3 is built from 15 residues. The V segment lost 2 bases and the J segment 4 bases; nucleotides outside the gene matches: 5. In germline, CDR1 is LNHDA, CDR2 SQIVND (reference sequence). CDR3 nucleotide sequence: TGTGCCAGTAGTATACAGACAGGGGGAATCACTGAAGCTTTCTTT. Amino acids: CASSIQTGGITEAFF.

CDR3 coding DNA: TGTGCCAGCAGGATACCGGGACGCCCAGAGACCCAGTACTTC. It translates to CASRIPGRPETQYF. The rearrangement joins TRBV27 to TRBJ2-5; TRBD1 or TRBD2 may be the D gene (5 bases each). V was clipped by 6 bases and J by 4 bases, with 15 bases between them. There are 14 residues in the CDR3. Per germline, CDR1 MNHEY and CDR2 SMNVEV (reference sequence).

V usage is TRBV2 and J usage is TRBJ1-3; D may be TRBD1 (5 bases). The CDR3 totals 14 residues. Germline-derived CDR1 and CDR2 are SNHLY and FYNNEI. Deletions cut 5 bases from V and 2 bases from J, with 10 bases between. In nucleotides, the CDR3 is TGTGCCAGCAGTCGGACATCCCCTGGAAACACCATATATTTT. Encoded protein: CASSRTSPGNTIYF.

The V gene is TRBV28, the J gene TRBJ1-6, with 7 nucleotides matching TRBD1. The germline CDR1 and CDR2 sequences are MDHEN and SYDVKM. The CDR3 loop spans 15 amino acids. Trimming at V came to 8 bases and at J to 13 bases, leaving 17 bases not matched to a gene. The CDR3 region is CASGSSGQSAIPLHF. DNA of the CDR3: TGTGCCAGCGGGTCATCGGGACAGTCGGCAATCCCCCTCCACTTT.

This chain uses TRBV19 with TRBJ1-1; possible D gene TRBD1, 5 bases. Trimming left V 4 bases short and J 1 base short, with 10 bases between. CDR1 and CDR2 (germline): LNHDA, SQIVND (reference sequence). The length of the CDR3 is 14 residues. CDR3 sequence (DNA): TGTGCCAGTAGTAGGGGCCTCACGAACACTGAAGCTTTCTTT. Its protein product is CASSRGLTNTEAFF.

The CDR3 DNA follows: TGTGCCAGCAGCCCCTCCGGGACAGCTAGCTCCTATAATTCACCCCTCCACTTT. Protein product: CASSPSGTASSYNSPLHF. This rearrangement joins TRBV7-8 to TRBJ1-6, with 7 bases that match TRBD1. Unmatched junction bases numbered 10, after V lost 5 bases and J lost 0 bases. Germline assignment: CDR1 SGHVS and CDR2 FQNEAQ. The CDR3 has 18 residues.

This rearrangement joins TRBV19 to TRBJ1-5; D is perhaps TRBD1 (5 bases). Germline CDR1 LNHDA, CDR2 SQIVND (reference sequence). Trimming shortened V by 6 bases and J by 0 bases, and 12 bases separated the two germline ends. This CDR3 contains 15 residues. CDR3 bases: TGTGCCAGTAGCAGGACAATTTTTAGCAATCAGCCCCAGCATTTT. Protein product: CASSRTIFSNQPQHF.

The chain recombines TRBV5-1 with TRBJ2-3, with a possible D match to TRBD1 (5 bases). The V end was cut by 1 base, the J end by 5 bases, with 8 bases between. This CDR3 spans 13 amino acids. Germline V gene data show CDR1 as SGHRS and CDR2 as YFSETQ. The CDR3 DNA reads TGCGCCAGCAGCTTGCAGGGCGAAGATACGCAGTATTTT. Translated, it gives CASSLQGEDTQYF.

The chain employs TRBV5-6 and TRBJ2-7, with D tentatively TRBD1 or TRBD2 (5 bases each). The CDR3 runs 14 residues. Germline V gene lookup returns CDR1 SGHDT and CDR2 YYEEEE. Trimming left V 3 bases short and J 0 bases short, with 10 bases between. CDR3 sequence (DNA): TGTGCCAGCAGCTGGGGGTACAGCTCCTACGAGCAGTACTTC. This sequence encodes CASSWGYSSYEQYF.

The chain links TRBV9 to TRBJ1-6, with TRBD1 identical over 7 bases. The V gene's germline CDR1 is SGDLS and CDR2 YYNGEE. V shed 0 bases, J shed 5 bases, and the junction held 2 bases outside the gene matches. This CDR3 contains 15 residues. CDR3 sequence: CASSVEGADNSPLHF. The CDR3 nucleotides read TGTGCCAGCAGCGTAGAGGGGGCCGATAATTCACCCCTCCACTTT.

The chain couples TRBV5-4 to TRBJ2-3, with D unresolved. This CDR3 spans 13 amino acids. Germline CDR1 SGHNT, CDR2 YYREEE (reference sequence). Between the trimmed V and J ends, which lost 0 bases and 1 base, there was a span of 3 bases. The CDR3 nucleotides read TGTGCCAGCAGCTTGGATGGCACAGATACGCAGTATTTT. The encoded protein is CASSLDGTDTQYF.

The V call is TRBV27, the J call TRBJ2-1, with D perhaps TRBD1 (5 bases). Germline values: CDR1 MNHEY, CDR2 SMNVEV (reference sequence). The CDR3 has 15 residues. V was cut by 6 bases and J by 10 bases, with 22 bases left in between. The DNA for the CDR3 is TGTGCCAGCAGCTCCTCTGAGACAGCCTTTAAAGAGCAGTTCTTC. Its translation is CASSSSETAFKEQFF.

The rearrangement joins TRBV11-1 to TRBJ2-5; D is ambiguous. V dropped 1 base and J dropped 5 bases, with 11 bases sitting between them. The CDR3 has 14 residues. Germline V gives CDR1 SGHAT, CDR2 FQDESV (reference sequence). In nucleotides, the CDR3 is TGTGCCAGCAGCTTAGATTTAGGAAGGGAGACCCAGTACTTC. It specifies CASSLDLGRETQYF.

The chain couples TRBV6-5 to TRBJ1-5; D is possibly TRBD1 (5 bases). The CDR3 covers 13 residues. Germline V CDR1 and CDR2: MNHEY, SVGAGI. V lost 6 bases and J 7 bases, leaving 13 bases between the germline ends. The CDR3 DNA sequence: TGTGCCAGCAGCTGGGGCTTGGGGCAGCCCCAGCATTTT. Translated, it gives CASSWGLGQPQHF.

The CDR3 spells CASSGRRDYGYTF. The CDR3 DNA reads as TGTGCCAGCAGCGGTCGCCGGGACTATGGCTACACCTTC. The V gene is TRBV7-6, the J gene TRBJ1-2; D gene ambiguous. The CDR3 is 13 residues long. Germline V CDR1 and CDR2: SGHVS, FNYEAQ. Trimming cost V 5 bases and J 3 bases, with 10 bases left between them.

The chain uses TRBV6-1 and TRBJ2-1; D is unclear. Germline lookup yields CDR1 MNHNS and CDR2 SASEGT. Trimming removed 2 bases at V and 3 bases at J, with 14 bases between. This CDR3 contains 16 residues. CDR3 protein: CASSELKALSYNEQFF. The CDR3 region has the DNA TGTGCCAGCAGTGAACTGAAGGCCCTCAGCTACAATGAGCAGTTCTTC.

The chain couples TRBV4-3 to TRBJ2-7; TRBD1 matches 8 bases. The CDR3 totals 14 residues. Trimming took 1 base from V and 7 from J; bases not matched to a gene: 6. The germline gives CDR1 LGHNA, CDR2 YSLEER. The DNA for the CDR3 is TGCGCCAGCAGCCAAGTCCAGGGGGCGGGAGAGCAGTACTTC. It specifies CASSQVQGAGEQYF.

As DNA, the CDR3 is TGTGCCAGCAGCTTACTGGGGGAAGCTTTCTTT. Translated: CASSLLGEAFF. The chain carries TRBV7-2 and TRBJ1-1; D is unclear. Trimming removed 2 bases at V and 8 bases at J, with 6 bases between. The CDR3 runs 11 residues. CDR1 SGHTA and CDR2 FQGNSA come from the germline V gene.

V gene TRBV28 combines with J gene TRBJ2-7; D is unclear. Per germline, CDR1 MDHEN and CDR2 SYDVKM. The CDR3 contains 14 residues. Trimming took 0 bases from V and 2 from J, leaving 8 bases between them. In DNA form, the CDR3 reads TGTGCCAGCAGTTTATGGGGCAGCACCTACGAGCAGTACTTC. Translating it yields CASSLWGSTYEQYF.

The DNA for the CDR3 is TGTGCCAGCAGCCAAGCCCGGCCCCAGCATTTT. Amino acid sequence: CASSQARPQHF. This chain uses TRBV28 with TRBJ1-5; D ambiguous. The germline CDR1 and CDR2 sequences are MDHEN and SYDVKM. Trimming pared 6 bases from V and 9 bases from J, leaving 9 bases between. The CDR3 covers 11 residues.

The chain employs TRBV18 and TRBJ1-2; TRBD1 matches at 11 bases. V lost 6 bases to trimming and J lost 6 bases; unmatched junction nucleotides: 6. The CDR3 has 14 residues. The V gene's germline CDR1 is KGHSH and CDR2 LQKENI. The CDR3 loop is CASSEGQGVNGYTF. In DNA form, the CDR3 reads TGTGCCAGCTCGGAGGGACAGGGGGTAAATGGCTACACCTTC.

The V call is TRBV9, the J call TRBJ2-3; D might be TRBD2 (5 bases). Germline V gene lookup returns CDR1 SGDLS and CDR2 YYNGEE. This CDR3 spans 16 amino acids. V was cut by 0 bases and J by 0 bases, with 11 bases left in between. The CDR3 reads CASSVGTGSSTDTQYF. CDR3 sequence (DNA): TGTGCCAGCAGCGTAGGGACGGGGTCTAGCACAGATACGCAGTATTTT.

The rearrangement uses TRBV18 and TRBJ1-5; D perhaps matches TRBD1 (6 bases). Germline values: CDR1 KGHSH, CDR2 LQKENI. Trimming took off 2 bases at V and 3 bases at J, with 11 bases between the two ends. There are 15 residues in the CDR3. CDR3 coding DNA: TGTGCCAGCTCACCAATCCAGGGGACCAATCAGCCCCAGCATTTT. Translated: CASSPIQGTNQPQHF.

The CDR3 is CASSSLRDSSYEQYF. The CDR3 DNA sequence: TGTGCCAGCAGTTCCCTTCGGGACAGCTCCTACGAGCAGTACTTC. The chain is built from TRBV27 and TRBJ2-7; 7 bases are a match to TRBD1. The CDR3 length is 15 residues. CDR1 and CDR2 from the germline V gene are MNHEY and SMNVEV (reference sequence). With V trimmed by 4 bases and J by 0 bases, 6 bases remained unmatched.

The V call is TRBV27, the J call TRBJ2-5; TRBD1 matches at 8 bases. This CDR3 comprises 14 residues. The trim removed 1 base at V and 4 bases at J, leaving 2 bases unmatched. The germline gives CDR1 MNHEY, CDR2 SMNVEV (reference sequence). For the CDR3, the DNA is TGTGCCAGCAGTTTATGGGGGACAGGAGAGACCCAGTACTTC. Protein: CASSLWGTGETQYF.

This clone was detected a few times. The V and J genes are TRBV4-2 and TRBJ2-7; 10 nucleotides align to TRBD2. Germline loops: CDR1 LGHNA, CDR2 YNFKEQ. The CDR3 is 17 amino acids. The V segment lost 0 bases and the J segment 2 bases; nucleotides outside the gene matches: 7. The CDR3 loop is CASSQEQLAGRTYEQYF. For the CDR3, the DNA is TGTGCCAGCAGCCAAGAACAACTAGCGGGGAGAACCTACGAGCAGTACTTC.

In DNA form, the CDR3 reads TGCAGCGTTGACCCGGGGACCCAAGAGACCCAGTACTTC. Translated: CSVDPGTQETQYF. The chain joins TRBV29-1 to TRBJ2-5; D possibly matches TRBD1 or TRBD2 (5 bases each). V shed 3 bases and J shed 1 base, with 9 bases lying between them. Germline assignment: CDR1 SQVTM and CDR2 ANQGSEA. The CDR3 covers 13 residues.

The V call is TRBV9, the J call TRBJ2-2; no reliable D call. This CDR3 has 15 residues. V was trimmed by 0 bases and J by 1 base, leaving 7 bases between them. The germline CDR1 and CDR2 sequences are SGDLS and YYNGEE. The CDR3 DNA reads TGTGCCAGCAGCGTAGATGGACGGAACACCGGGGAGCTGTTTTTT. This gives the protein CASSVDGRNTGELFF.